This TCR beta chain was sequenced in a study of T cells after yellow fever vaccination. Study-wide points: Re-detected after boosting: most primary clones, almost 98% of CD4 and roughly 88% of CD8.

TCRdb analysed the 5' RACE reads with MiXCR anew, one entry per CDR3 protein. This table has about 330,000 distinct CDR3 sequences, roughly 8.4% appearing once. This clonotype showed up just a few times. Its antigen is not identified. The CDR3 runs 15 residues. Germline V lookup: CDR1 SGHRS, CDR2 YFSETQ. V was pared by 3 bases and J by 2 bases, with 14 bases between. This specimen consisted of PBMCs, obtained about 41 days after the first yellow fever vaccination. This receptor was taken from a man between 18 and 35 years old who received the YFV17D yellow fever vaccine. The chain recombines TRBV5-1 with TRBJ2-5, with D possibly being TRBD1 (7 bases). The CDR3 DNA sequence: TGCGCCAGCAGCTGGGGGGACAGAATGCAAGAGACCCAGTACTTC. It encodes CASSWGDRMQETQYF.